These 19 T cell receptor beta chains originate from one sample sequenced in a study of glioma-infiltrating T cells. TCR alpha and beta CDR3 regions were amplified from RNA using iRepertoire nested multiplex PCR. From the multiplex PCR reads, TCRdb called clonotypes with MiXCR, one entry per CDR3 protein. This sample yields about 410,000 distinct CDR3 sequences, of which 41% are seen a single time; around 12% belongs to the top ten. Sequencing input: glioma tissue, nonneoplastic brain tissue, or PBMCs (not recorded which). The source is a human donor with low-grade glioma or glioblastoma, undergoing nonglioma brain surgery, or in good health (not recorded which).

CDR3 region: CASSRGGRTYEQYF. CDR3 bases: TGTGCCAGCAGTCGCGGGGGGAGGACCTACGAGCAGTACTTC. The chain carries TRBV13 and TRBJ2-7, with 8 bases aligning to TRBD2. V gave up 6 bases and J gave up 2 bases; unmatched junction bases: 6. Germline V gene sequence: CDR1 PRHDT, CDR2 FYEKMQ (reference sequence). The CDR3 runs 14 residues.

This clonotype was found many times. This chain uses TRBV28 with TRBJ1-1, with D unclear. Germline V gene lookup returns CDR1 MDHEN and CDR2 SYDVKM. With 5 bases removed from V and 2 bases from J, the gap between germline ends came to 9 bases. The CDR3 covers 13 residues. Here the CDR3 reads CASSQAINTEAFF. The CDR3 DNA is TGTGCCAGCAGTCAGGCCATTAACACTGAAGCTTTCTTT.

The rearrangement links TRBV4-2 to TRBJ2-2; unclear D gene. Trimming took off 1 base at V and 3 bases at J, with 12 bases between the two ends. Germline V gives CDR1 LGHNA, CDR2 YNFKEQ. The CDR3 runs to 16 residues. CDR3 residues: CASSQGVRQDTGELFF. In nucleotides, the CDR3 is TGTGCCAGCAGCCAAGGAGTCCGCCAAGACACCGGGGAGCTGTTTTTT.

V usage is TRBV7-2 and J usage is TRBJ1-3, with D hard to call. CDR1 is SGHTA, CDR2 FQGNSA, per germline. This CDR3 has 14 amino acids. Trimming pared 4 bases from V and 4 bases from J, leaving 11 bases between. The CDR3 region is CASSSGPGGNTIYF. The CDR3 nucleotides are TGTGCCAGCAGCTCAGGTCCCGGGGGAAACACCATATATTTT.

This clonotype has only a few counts. The V gene is TRBV28, the J gene TRBJ2-5; the D is unclear. Between the trimmed V and J ends, which lost 4 bases and 2 bases, there was a span of 11 bases. Germline CDR1 reads MDHEN; CDR2 reads SYDVKM. The CDR3 sequence is 14 residues long. The CDR3: CASSSVQTQETQYF. In DNA, the CDR3 is TGTGCCAGCAGTTCGGTACAGACACAAGAGACCCAGTACTTC.

A few counts support this clonotype. V is TRBV7-2 and J is TRBJ2-7; the D is unclear. The V gene lost 4 bases and the J gene lost 5 bases, with 15 bases spanning the gap. Per germline, CDR1 SGHTA and CDR2 FQGNSA. This CDR3 has 14 residues. The CDR3 nucleotides read TGTGCCAGCAGCTCACGGCAAGGGTCCGACGAGCAGTACTTC. Protein: CASSSRQGSDEQYF.

The V gene is TRBV28, the J gene TRBJ2-7; D gene unclear. This CDR3 is built from 13 residues. Looked up from germline, CDR1 is MDHEN and CDR2 is SYDVKM. Trimming took 2 bases from V and 3 from J, leaving 8 bases between them. This chain's CDR3 is CASSLMGGYEQYF. The CDR3 nucleotides read TGTGCCAGCAGTTTAATGGGCGGCTACGAGCAGTACTTC.

The chain employs TRBV12-3 or TRBV12-4 and TRBJ2-5; either TRBD1 or TRBD2 may fit D (5 bases each). The CDR3 is made up of 14 amino acids. V gave up 6 bases and J gave up 1 base, with 12 bases separating them. The CDR3 spells CASRIAGSQETQYF. The DNA for the CDR3 is TGTGCCAGCAGAATCGCAGGGAGCCAAGAGACCCAGTACTTC.

This clonotype was picked up many times. The CDR3 DNA follows: TGTGCCAGCAGCTTAGCGTGGAGAGATACGCAGTATTTT. This encodes CASSLAWRDTQYF. The V and J genes are TRBV7-2 and TRBJ2-3; D is undetermined. CDR3 length: 13 amino acids. The V and J ends lost 0 bases and 5 bases respectively, with 6 bases between them. Per germline, CDR1 SGHTA and CDR2 FQGNSA.

Points on this clonotype: A single base separates this from a much larger clone, so it may be a read error. The rearrangement links TRBV27 to TRBJ2-7; D call uncertain. This CDR3 comprises 12 residues. Germline lookup yields CDR1 MNHEY and CDR2 SMNVEV (reference sequence). V dropped 6 bases and J dropped 4 bases, with 10 bases sitting between them. For the CDR3, the DNA is TGTGCCAGCAGCGCATTAGGGTACGAGCAGTACTTC. It translates to CASSALGYEQYF.

The V and J genes are TRBV20-1 and TRBJ2-3, with 7 bases aligning to TRBD1. Trimming cost V 0 bases and J 5 bases; bases outside gene matches: 11. Germline CDR1 and CDR2: DFQATT and SNEGSKA (reference sequence). The CDR3 is 16 amino acids. The CDR3 loop reads CSARDSRTGLRDTQYF. For the CDR3, the DNA is TGCAGTGCTAGAGATTCAAGGACAGGTCTTAGAGATACGCAGTATTTT.

Many counts were recorded for this clonotype. V gene TRBV6-1 combines with J gene TRBJ2-7, with TRBD1 matching over 8 bases. The germline V gene encodes CDR1 MNHNS and CDR2 SASEGT. This CDR3 spans 15 amino acids. With 1 base clipped from V and 1 base from J, the junction kept 3 bases outside the gene matches. The CDR3 DNA reads TGTGCCAGCAGTGAAGGGACAGGGAGTTCCTACGAGCAGTACTTC. As protein: CASSEGTGSSYEQYF.

This clonotype has just a few counts. CDR3 coding DNA: TGTGCCAGCAGCTTAGTTGGGACTAGCGCCACAGATACGCAGTATTTT. Protein product: CASSLVGTSATDTQYF. This rearrangement joins TRBV7-2 to TRBJ2-3, with TRBD2 matching 10 bases. The CDR3 consists of 16 residues. The germline gives CDR1 SGHTA, CDR2 FQGNSA. Trimming at V came to 1 base and at J to 2 bases, leaving 3 bases not matched to a gene. The full variable domain, its missing parts supplied by reference TRBV7-2 and TRBJ2-3, is GAGVSQSPSNKVTEKGKDVELRCDPISGHTALYWYRQSLGQGLEFLIYFQGNSAPDKSGLPSDRFSAERTGGSVSTLTIQRTQQEDSAVYLCASSLVGTSATDTQYFGPGTRLTVL.

This clonotype was picked up many times. The chain has TRBV6-1 and TRBJ2-7; tentative D call: TRBD2 (6 bases). The CDR3 length is 14 residues. CDR1 MNHNS and CDR2 SASEGT come from the germline V gene. Trimming removed 5 bases at V and 7 bases at J, with 18 bases between. Written as DNA, the CDR3 is TGTGCCAGCAGTTACCAAGCCGGGAGCAGGGAGCAGTACTTC. It codes for CASSYQAGSREQYF.

About this clonotype itself: Lacking the conserved final phenylalanine or tryptophan, this CDR3 likely reflects a read error. The chain carries TRBV7-3 and TRBJ2-7, with D maybe TRBD2 (6 bases). The better agreement between TRBJ2-1 and the DNA end casts doubt on the J call. Germline assignment: CDR1 SGHTA and CDR2 FQGTGA. The CDR3 runs to 16 residues. The CDR3 is CASSLIGGAFHNEQFL. The CDR3 nucleotides are TGTGCCAGCAGCTTAATTGGCGGGGCTTTCCACAATGAGCAGTTCTTA.

This clonotype was seen at least ten times. The chain links TRBV6-5 to TRBJ2-7, with 8 bases lining up with TRBD1. V lost 3 bases and J lost 4; bases outside the gene matches: 2. The CDR3 extends over 13 amino acids. CDR1 is MNHEY, CDR2 SVGAGI, per germline. The CDR3, as DNA: TGTGCCAGCAGTTATAGGACAGGGTACGAGCAGTACTTC. Its translation: CASSYRTGYEQYF.

A note on this clonotype: At one end the junction does not follow the germline gene, possibly because of a read error. V gene TRBV5-1 combines with J gene TRBJ2-3; D unclear. The CDR3 has 13 amino acids. Germline-derived CDR1 and CDR2 are SGHRS and YFSETQ. CDR3 DNA: TGCGCCAGCAGCGAAAGCACAGAAGATACGCGGTATTTT. Its protein is CASSESTEDTRYF.

Comments on this clonotype: A read error is possible here, since a much larger clone lies one base away. The rearrangement uses TRBV28 and TRBJ1-4; D call uncertain. The CDR3 runs to 15 residues. CDR1 MDHEN and CDR2 SYDVKM come from the germline V gene. The CDR3: CASSLLAGSNEKLSF. The CDR3 nucleotides are TGTGCCAGCAGTTTATTGGCAGGCTCTAATGAAAAACTGTCTTTT.

This clonotype was counted a few times. This rearrangement joins TRBV4-1 to TRBJ2-5; 15 bases line up with TRBD2. The end of the DNA fits TRBJ2-1 better, so the J call may be wrong. The germline gives CDR1 MGHRA, CDR2 YSYEKL. The CDR3 spans 19 residues. CDR3 sequence: CASSQHLGLAGGPVSEQFF. The CDR3 DNA reads TGCGCCAGCAGCCAACACCTAGGACTAGCGGGAGGGCCGGTGAGTGAGCAGTTCTTC.